One and the same sample provided the 5 T cell receptor beta chains below, sequenced in a study of CD8 T cells in ankylosing spondylitis (dated by TCRdb to 2016 to 2017). Libraries were constructed by 5' RACE. TCRdb lists the instrument as Illumina HiSeq 2500. TCRdb handled the public reads itself, with Q25 trimming in fastp and clone calling in MiXCR, and kept productive beta chains. CDR3 protein duplicates are merged, each entry listing the most common genes and DNA. The sample table holds 150,000 to 200,000 distinct CDR3 sequences, of which about 16% were seen once. Approximately 7.6% of the sample is in the top ten clones. Source material: blood, either unsorted or a sorted T cell fraction (not recorded which). The receptor set was obtained from a male donor with ankylosing spondylitis or in good health (not recorded which).

This clonotype was seen repeatedly, ten times or more. The chain joins TRBV12-3 or TRBV12-4 to TRBJ2-7, with a possible D match to TRBD2 (6 bases). Trimming shortened V by 3 bases and J by 6 bases, and 9 bases separated the two germline ends. This CDR3 has 12 residues. This chain's CDR3 is CASSLTGGEQYF. The CDR3 DNA reads as TGTGCCAGCAGTTTGACCGGGGGCGAGCAGTACTTC.

This clonotype was seen at least ten times. For the CDR3, the DNA is TGCAGCGTTGGAGTCGAAGCGGGAGGGCCCCCCGGGGAGCTGTTTTTT. It translates to CSVGVEAGGPPGELFF. The chain is built from TRBV29-1 and TRBJ2-2; 10 nucleotides agree with TRBD2. The CDR3 has 16 residues. Germline V gives CDR1 SQVTM, CDR2 ANQGSEA. The V and J ends lost 4 bases and 6 bases, in that order; junction bases with no gene match: 11.

This clonotype showed up many times. The V gene is TRBV15, the J gene TRBJ2-3; D is unclear. The V gene lost 0 bases and the J gene lost 0 bases, with 4 bases spanning the gap. Germline lookup yields CDR1 LNHNV and CDR2 YYDKDF (reference sequence). This CDR3 comprises 14 residues. In nucleotides, the CDR3 is TGTGCCACCAGCAGAGACATAAGCACAGATACGCAGTATTTT. It encodes CATSRDISTDTQYF.

This clonotype was picked up many times. The CDR3 bases are TGTGCCAGCAATTCGGGCTTCCAAGAGACCCAGTACTTC. Amino acid sequence: CASNSGFQETQYF. The V and J genes are TRBV2 and TRBJ2-5, with D hard to call. The V and J ends lost 7 bases and 1 base respectively, with 10 bases between them. Germline CDR1 reads SNHLY; CDR2 reads FYNNEI. This CDR3 region has 13 residues.

In this sample, this clonotype turned up many times. The chain employs TRBV6-6 and TRBJ2-7, with 7 bases identical to TRBD2. Germline CDR1 is MNHNY and CDR2 is SVGAGI (reference sequence). V was clipped by 0 bases and J by 8 bases; unmatched bases: 1. The CDR3 loop spans 12 amino acids. The CDR3 here is CASSYSSGKQYF. CDR3 DNA: TGTGCCAGCAGTTACTCGAGCGGGAAGCAGTACTTC.